This TCR beta chain was observed in a study of OX40 agonist ivuxolimab in advanced cancers. From germline, CDR1 is MDHEN and CDR2 SYDVKM. With 5 bases removed from V and 6 bases from J, the gap between germline ends came to 17 bases. This CDR3 has 15 amino acids. Autoimmune disease history or systemic immunosuppression barred patients. Sequenced by immunoSEQ multiplex PCR; TCRdb stores in-frame clones only, minus some. The table records over 150,000 clones, approximately 94% of them present only once. This sample comprised CD4+ or CD8+ T cells sorted from blood, obtained in a trial of the OX40 agonist ivuxolimab. The rearrangement uses TRBV28 and TRBJ1-5; D gene uncertain. The sequence came from an adult with an advanced solid tumor such as melanoma, head and neck, liver or kidney cancer. The CDR3 sequence is CASSIRGSGSQPQHF. As DNA, the CDR3 is TGTGCCAGCAGTATCCGAGGGTCGGGCAGTCAGCCCCAGCATTTT. Full variable domain (outside the CDR3, taken from reference TRBV28 and TRBJ1-5): DVKVTQSSRYLVKRTGEKVFLECVQDMDHENMFWYRQDPGLGLRLIYFSYDVKMKEKGDIPEGYSVSREKKERFSLILESASTNQTSMYLCASSIRGSGSQPQHFGDGTRLSIL.